The rows below give T cell receptor beta chains drawn from one sample of a study of neurological immune-mediated disorders. TCRdb recomputed calls from the 5' RACE reads with MiXCR, one row per CDR3 protein. The sample consists of 39,000 or so distinct CDR3 sequences, more than 2% of them appearing once. Sequencing was done on a sample of PBMCs. All receptors derive from a man aged 25 to 45 with multiple sclerosis. Both conserved end residues are part of each CDR3. The D gene is left open where the match is weak. Rows may omit the clone size; those that give it use once, few, many or a size class.

J | V | size | D | CDR3 | DNA
TRBJ2-3 | TRBV11-2 | many | - | CASSPQAHRTDTQYF | TGTGCCAGCAGCCCACAGGCCCACCGCACAGATACGCAGTATTTT
TRBJ2-7 | TRBV2 | - | TRBD1 | CASSTSVDRGEQYF | TGTGCCAGCAGTACCTCCGTAGACAGGGGCGAGCAGTACTTC
TRBJ2-5 | TRBV28 | many | TRBD2 | CACKPTGLAGEETQYF | TGTGCCTGCAAACCTACGGGACTAGCGGGAGAAGAGACCCAGTACTTC
TRBJ2-1 | TRBV4-2 | many | TRBD2 | CASSQGLAGYDNEQFF | TGTGCCAGCAGCCAGGGACTAGCGGGGTATGACAATGAGCAGTTCTTC
TRBJ2-5 | TRBV4-1 | many | - | CASSPSPVGTQYF | TGCGCCAGCAGCCCCAGCCCGGTGGGGACCCAGTACTTC
TRBJ1-1 | TRBV20-1 | many | - | CSARRDTNTEAFF | TGCAGTGCTAGACGGGACACGAACACTGAAGCTTTCTTT
TRBJ2-5 | TRBV7-7 | many | - | CASSRGLSTQETQYF | TGTGCCAGCAGCCGGGGACTCTCAACCCAAGAGACCCAGTACTTC
TRBJ2-7 | TRBV6-5 | many | TRBD2 | CASSLAGVYEQYF | TGTGCCAGCAGTTTAGCGGGGGTATACGAGCAGTACTTC
TRBJ2-5 | TRBV6-6 | many | - | CASSYSGQSAGTQYF | TGTGCCAGCAGTTACTCGGGGCAATCCGCGGGGACCCAGTACTTC
TRBJ1-1 | TRBV11-3 | - | - | CASSLSRGTEAFF | TGTGCCAGCAGCTTATCCAGGGGCACTGAAGCTTTCTTT
TRBJ2-7 | TRBV28 | many | TRBD1 | CASTLGGTGGSYEQYF | TGTGCCAGCACCCTAGGCGGGACAGGGGGGTCCTACGAGCAGTACTTC
TRBJ2-3 | TRBV27 | few | TRBD2 | CASSLKRTSGRPPDTQYF | TGTGCCAGCAGTTTAAAAAGGACTAGCGGGAGGCCCCCAGATACGCAGTATTTT
TRBJ2-3 | TRBV29-1 | many | TRBD2 | CSVALGLAGITDTQYF | TGCAGCGTTGCCCTCGGACTAGCGGGTATCACAGATACGCAGTATTTT
TRBJ2-7 | TRBV5-1 | - | TRBD2 | CASSKISGSTHEQYF | TGCGCCAGCAGCAAAATTAGCGGGAGCACGCACGAGCAGTACTTC
TRBJ2-3 | TRBV7-6 | many | TRBD1 | CASSLSGQGALGDTQYF | TGTGCCAGCAGCTTAAGCGGACAGGGGGCGTTAGGAGATACGCAGTATTTT
TRBJ2-7 | TRBV5-6 | many | TRBD1 | CASSFTGAYEQYF | TGTGCCAGCAGCTTCACAGGGGCCTACGAGCAGTACTTC
TRBJ2-1 | TRBV25-1 | many | - | CASSDRVSYNEQFF | TGTGCCAGCAGTGATCGGGTTTCCTACAATGAGCAGTTCTTC
TRBJ2-1 | TRBV20-1 | many | - | CSARDGGHHNEQFF | TGCAGTGCTAGAGATGGGGGCCACCACAATGAGCAGTTCTTC
TRBJ2-1 | TRBV6-5 | many | - | CASSYRELDEQFF | TGTGCCAGCAGTTACAGGGAACTGGATGAGCAGTTCTTC
TRBJ2-5 | TRBV7-2 | many | - | CASSLEGLEETQYF | TGTGCCAGCAGCTTAGAGGGCCTCGAAGAGACCCAGTACTTC
TRBJ1-4 | TRBV20-1 | many | - | CSARVQGQNRF | TGCAGTGCTAGAGTTCAGGGCCAGAACCGTTTT
TRBJ2-3 | TRBV5-1 | many | - | CASSPPGSDTQYF | TGCGCCAGCAGCCCCCCGGGATCAGATACGCAGTATTTT
TRBJ2-3 | TRBV25-1 | many | - | CASSDSDTQYF | TGTGCCAGCAGTGACTCAGATACGCAGTATTTT
TRBJ1-1 | TRBV5-1 | many | - | CASSQSTGTNTEAFF | TGCGCCAGCAGCCAAAGCACAGGGACGAACACTGAAGCTTTCTTT
TRBJ2-6 | TRBV14 | many | - | CASSFSGANVLTF | TGTGCCAGCAGCTTCTCTGGGGCCAACGTCCTGACTTTC
TRBJ2-3 | TRBV29-1 | many | TRBD2 | CSVDSSGTSGTDTQYF | TGCAGCGTTGACTCTTCCGGGACTAGCGGCACAGATACGCAGTATTTT
TRBJ2-3 | TRBV5-1 | many | - | CASSLPVGADTQYF | TGCGCCAGCAGCTTGCCGGTAGGGGCGGATACGCAGTATTTT